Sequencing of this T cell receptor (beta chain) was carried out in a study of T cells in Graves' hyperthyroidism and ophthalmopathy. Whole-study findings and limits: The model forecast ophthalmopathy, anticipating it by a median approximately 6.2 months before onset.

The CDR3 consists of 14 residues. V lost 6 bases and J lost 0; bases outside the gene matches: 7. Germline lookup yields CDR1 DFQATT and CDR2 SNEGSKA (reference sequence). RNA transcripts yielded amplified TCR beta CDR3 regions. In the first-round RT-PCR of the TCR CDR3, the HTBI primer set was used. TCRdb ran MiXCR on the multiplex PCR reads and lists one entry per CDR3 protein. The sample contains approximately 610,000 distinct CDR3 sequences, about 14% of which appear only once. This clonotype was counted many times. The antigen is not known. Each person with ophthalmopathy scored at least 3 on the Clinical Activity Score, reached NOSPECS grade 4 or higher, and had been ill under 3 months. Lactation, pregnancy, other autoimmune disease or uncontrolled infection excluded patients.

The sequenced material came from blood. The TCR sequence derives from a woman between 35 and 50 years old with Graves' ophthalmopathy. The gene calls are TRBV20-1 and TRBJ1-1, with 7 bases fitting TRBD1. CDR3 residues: CSAMSGGMNTEAFF. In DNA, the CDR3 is TGCAGTGCCATGTCAGGGGGAATGAACACTGAAGCTTTCTTT.